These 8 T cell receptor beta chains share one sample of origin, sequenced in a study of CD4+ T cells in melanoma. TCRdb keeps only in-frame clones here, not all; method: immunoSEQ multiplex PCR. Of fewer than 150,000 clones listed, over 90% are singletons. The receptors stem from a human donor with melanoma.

DNA of the CDR3: TGCGCCAGCAGCCGTGGGACAGGGACCACGGTGCAGTACTTC. It specifies CASSRGTGTTVQYF. The chain uses TRBV5-1 and TRBJ2-7; TRBD1 matches 9 bases. The CDR3 contains 14 residues. V was clipped by 4 bases and J by 9 bases; unmatched bases: 11. Germline values: CDR1 SGHRS, CDR2 YFSETQ.

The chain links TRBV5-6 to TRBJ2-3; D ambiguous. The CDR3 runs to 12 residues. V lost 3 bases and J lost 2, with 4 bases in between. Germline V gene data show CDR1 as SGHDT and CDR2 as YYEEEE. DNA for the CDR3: TGTGCCAGCAGCTGGGACACAGATACGCAGTATTTT. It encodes CASSWDTDTQYF.

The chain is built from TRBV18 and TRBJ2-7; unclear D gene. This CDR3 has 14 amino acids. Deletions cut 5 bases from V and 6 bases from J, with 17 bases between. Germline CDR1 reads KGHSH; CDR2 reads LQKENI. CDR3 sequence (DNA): TGTGCCAGCTCATCACAGCTTTCTGAGGTCGAGCAGTACTTC. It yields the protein CASSSQLSEVEQYF.

CDR3 sequence reads: CAWGLAGGPHEQYF. CDR3 bases: TGTGCCTGGGGGTTAGCGGGGGGGCCCCACGAGCAGTACTTC. The chain employs TRBV30 and TRBJ2-7; 11 nucleotides agree with TRBD2. Germline V CDR1 and CDR2: GTSNPN, SVGIG (reference sequence). The V segment lost 5 bases and the J segment 5 bases; nucleotides outside the gene matches: 8. The CDR3 runs 14 residues.

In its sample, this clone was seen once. Here the CDR3 DNA reads TGTGCCTGGGGGGGTGGCACCTACGAGCAGTACTTC. Amino acid sequence: CAWGGGTYEQYF. V usage is TRBV30 and J usage is TRBJ2-7; D assignment may be TRBD1 or TRBD2 (5 bases each). V was cut by 5 bases and J by 2 bases, with 10 bases left in between. CDR1 and CDR2 (germline): GTSNPN, SVGIG (reference sequence). The CDR3 is made up of 12 amino acids.

As DNA, the CDR3 is TGCGCCAGCAGCTCGCGGGCCACCTACGAGCAGTACTTC. Amino acids: CASSSRATYEQYF. V usage is TRBV5-1 and J usage is TRBJ2-7; a possible D gene is TRBD2 (5 bases). The length of the CDR3 is 13 residues. V lost 3 bases and J 2 bases, leaving 9 bases between the germline ends. Germline V gene data show CDR1 as SGHRS and CDR2 as YFSETQ.

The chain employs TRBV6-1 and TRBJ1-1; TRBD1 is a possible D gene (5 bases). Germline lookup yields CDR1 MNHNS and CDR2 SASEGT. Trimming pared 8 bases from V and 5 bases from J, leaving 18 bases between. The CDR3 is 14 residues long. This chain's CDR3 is CASVPGKVRTEAFF. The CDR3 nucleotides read TGTGCCAGCGTGCCAGGGAAGGTACGGACTGAAGCTTTCTTT.

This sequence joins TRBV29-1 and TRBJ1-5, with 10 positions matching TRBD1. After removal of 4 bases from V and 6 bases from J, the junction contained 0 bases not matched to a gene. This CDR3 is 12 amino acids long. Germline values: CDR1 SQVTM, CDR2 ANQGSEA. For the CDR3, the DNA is TGCAGCGTTGGGACAGGGGGTCAGCCCCAGCATTTT. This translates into CSVGTGGQPQHF.